This T cell receptor beta chain was obtained from a study of response to subunit inactivated influenza vaccine. Regarding the study as a whole: Few additional T cells are recruited per seasonal influenza vaccination, authors suggested.

TCRdb ran MiXCR on the RT-PCR reads and lists one entry per CDR3 protein. This table has about 700,000 distinct CDR3 sequences, around 14% appearing once. In this sample, this clonotype turned up many times. What it recognizes is unknown. This CDR3 comprises 14 residues. CDR1 and CDR2 (germline): SGHRS, YFSETQ. V was clipped by 5 bases and J by 2 bases, with 13 bases between them. V and J are TRBV5-1 and TRBJ2-5, with D possibly TRBD2 on 6 matching bases. This TCR was sampled from a man between 50 and 59 years old who received an inactivated influenza vaccine. The sample in question was PBMCs from blood, obtained 14 days before vaccination. In DNA, the CDR3 is TGCGCCAGCAGTCGGGGGTCCGAACAAGAGACCCAGTACTTC. Translating it yields CASSRGSEQETQYF.